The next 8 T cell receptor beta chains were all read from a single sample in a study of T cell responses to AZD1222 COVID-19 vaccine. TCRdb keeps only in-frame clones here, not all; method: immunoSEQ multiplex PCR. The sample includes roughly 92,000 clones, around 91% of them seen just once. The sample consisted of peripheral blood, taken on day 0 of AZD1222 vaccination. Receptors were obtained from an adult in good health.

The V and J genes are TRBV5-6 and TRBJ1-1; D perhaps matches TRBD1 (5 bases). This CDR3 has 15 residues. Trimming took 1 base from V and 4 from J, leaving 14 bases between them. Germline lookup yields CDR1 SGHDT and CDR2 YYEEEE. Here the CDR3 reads CASSLRSGLGTEAFF. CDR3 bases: TGTGCCAGCAGCTTGAGGTCGGGGCTTGGCACTGAAGCTTTCTTT.

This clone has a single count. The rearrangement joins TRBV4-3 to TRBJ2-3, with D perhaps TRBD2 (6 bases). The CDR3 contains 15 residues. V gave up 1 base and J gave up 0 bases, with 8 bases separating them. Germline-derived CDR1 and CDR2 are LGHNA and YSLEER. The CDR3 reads CASSQVTSSTDTQYF. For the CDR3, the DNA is TGCGCCAGCAGCCAAGTGACTAGTAGCACAGATACGCAGTATTTT.

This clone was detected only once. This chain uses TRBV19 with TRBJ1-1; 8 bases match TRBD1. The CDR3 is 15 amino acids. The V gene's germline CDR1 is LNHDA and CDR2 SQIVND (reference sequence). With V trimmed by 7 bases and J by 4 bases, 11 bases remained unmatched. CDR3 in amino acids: CASTRGQERITEAFF. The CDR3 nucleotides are TGTGCCAGTACCAGGGGACAGGAACGGATCACTGAAGCTTTCTTT.

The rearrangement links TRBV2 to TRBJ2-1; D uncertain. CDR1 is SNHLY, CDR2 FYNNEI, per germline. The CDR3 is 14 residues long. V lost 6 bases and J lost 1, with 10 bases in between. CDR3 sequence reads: CASSIAFSYNEQFF. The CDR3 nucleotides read TGTGCCAGCAGCATAGCCTTTTCCTACAATGAGCAGTTCTTC.

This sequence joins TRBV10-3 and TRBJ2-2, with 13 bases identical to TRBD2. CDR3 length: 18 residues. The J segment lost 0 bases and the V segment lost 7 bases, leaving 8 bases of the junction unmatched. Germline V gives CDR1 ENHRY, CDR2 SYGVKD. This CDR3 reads CAITQTSGGASNTGELFF. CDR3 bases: TGTGCCATCACCCAAACTAGCGGGGGGGCCTCGAACACCGGGGAGCTGTTTTTT.

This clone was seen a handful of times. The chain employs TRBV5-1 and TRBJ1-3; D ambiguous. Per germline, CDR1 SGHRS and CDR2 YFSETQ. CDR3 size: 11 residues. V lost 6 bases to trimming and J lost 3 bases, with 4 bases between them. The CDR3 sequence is CASILGNTIYF. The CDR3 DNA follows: TGCGCCAGCATACTTGGAAACACCATATATTTT.

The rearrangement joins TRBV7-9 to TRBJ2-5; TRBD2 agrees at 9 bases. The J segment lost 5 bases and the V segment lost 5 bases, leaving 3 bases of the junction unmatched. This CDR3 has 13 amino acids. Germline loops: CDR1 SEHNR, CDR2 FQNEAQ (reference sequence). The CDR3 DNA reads TGTGCCAGCAGCACAGGACTAGCGGAGACCCAGTACTTC. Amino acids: CASSTGLAETQYF.

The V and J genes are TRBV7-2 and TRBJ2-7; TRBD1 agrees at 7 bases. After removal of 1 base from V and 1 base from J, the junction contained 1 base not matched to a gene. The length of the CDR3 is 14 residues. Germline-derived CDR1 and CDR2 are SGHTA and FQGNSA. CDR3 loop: CASSLDRGSYEQYF. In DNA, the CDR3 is TGTGCCAGCAGCTTAGACAGGGGTTCCTACGAGCAGTACTTC.